This TCR beta chain was retrieved from a study of cytomegalovirus exposure and HLA in healthy donors. Points from the study as a whole: It was about 180 TCR beta chains that were listed as cytomegalovirus-associated. Productive status was seen about 87% or about 30% of the time for most TCR beta V segments in an earlier analysis. Reports state that TCR beta sequences accurately predicted most subjects' HLA-A and HLA-B alleles.

This CDR3 has 16 amino acids. J was trimmed by 2 bases and V by 5 bases; bases with no gene match: 8. Germline V gene data show CDR1 as SGHTA and CDR2 as FQGTGA. In regard to this clone: The antigen is undetermined.

Use of 60 Vbeta and 13 Jbeta primers characterized the PCR. Here immunoSEQ multiplex PCR was the method, and the copy in TCRdb shows in-frame clones only, minus some. The sample shows tens of thousands of clones, under 85% of them seen only once. The material sequenced was PBMCs. The V gene is TRBV7-3, the J gene TRBJ2-3; 9 nucleotides match TRBD2. The receptor was derived from a woman aged 40-49 years in good health and CMV-seropositive. Written as DNA, the CDR3 is TGTGCCAGCAGCACCGGAGTAGCGGGGGCCACAGATACGCAGTATTTT. Translating gives CASSTGVAGATDTQYF.